The 12 T cell receptor beta chains reported below all come from one sample, sequenced in a study of beta chain features in type 1 diabetes. Study findings and constraints: Moderately but significantly shorter TCRB CDR3s were found in Type 1 diabetes patients in all four CD4+ subsets.

What these receptors recognize is not known. Every bit of the isolated RNA underwent reverse transcription, so sequencing read expressed TCRB transcripts. The table came from immunoSEQ multiplex PCR; TCRdb's copy has only in-frame clones and leaves some out. The sample contains some 660,000 clones, 11% to 15% of which appear only once. Sample: naive CD4+ T cells from blood. These receptors were taken from a man in his late teens or twenties with type 1 diabetes.

This clone appeared a few times. The chain couples TRBV11-2 to TRBJ2-1; TRBD2 is a possible D gene (5 bases). Germline V gene sequence: CDR1 SGHAT, CDR2 FQNNGV. This CDR3 has 16 amino acids. Trimming pared 7 bases from V and 4 bases from J, leaving 20 bases between. CDR3 nucleotide sequence: TGTGCCAGCACCCCCGGGGTGGGAGAAGGATACAATGAGCAGTTCTTC. Encoded protein: CASTPGVGEGYNEQFF.

This clone turned up a few times. The chain has TRBV28 and TRBJ1-2, with no clear D. Trimming removed 5 bases from V and 7 bases from J, with 11 bases in between. There are 12 residues in the CDR3. Germline V gene data show CDR1 as MDHEN and CDR2 as SYDVKM. The CDR3 DNA follows: TGTGCCAGCAGTCCCTTATTGGGTGGCTACACCTTC. Protein product: CASSPLLGGYTF.

This clone showed up just a few times. The chain combines TRBV5-1 with TRBJ2-1; D could derive from TRBD1 or TRBD2 (5 bases each). Between the trimmed V and J ends, which lost 0 bases and 5 bases, there was a span of 12 bases. The CDR3 is 15 amino acids. Germline V gene data show CDR1 as SGHRS and CDR2 as YFSETQ. In DNA form, the CDR3 reads TGCGCCAGCAGCTTGGCCGGGACCACACACAATGAGCAGTTCTTC. Protein sequence: CASSLAGTTHNEQFF. The entire variable domain, with the rest obtained from reference TRBV5-1 and TRBJ2-1, is as follows: KAGVTQTPRYLIKTRGQQVTLSCSPISGHRSVSWYQQTPGQGLQFLFEYFSETQRNKGNFPGRFSGRQFSNSRSEMNVSTLELGDSALYLCASSLAGTTHNEQFFGPGTRLTVL.

This clone was seen a few times. The rearrangement links TRBV30 to TRBJ2-7; D remains ambiguous. The germline V gene encodes CDR1 GTSNPN and CDR2 SVGIG (reference sequence). Trimming left V 3 bases short and J 4 bases short, with 13 bases between. The CDR3 contains 13 residues. The DNA for the CDR3 is TGTGCCTGGAGCCCTTCGCCCGAATACGAGCAGTACTTC. This encodes CAWSPSPEYEQYF.

This clone occurred once. V gene TRBV14 combines with J gene TRBJ1-2, with D unclear. The germline V gene has CDR1 SGHDN and CDR2 FVKESK. The CDR3 runs 18 residues. Trimming took 4 bases from V and 0 from J, leaving 21 bases between them. The CDR3 DNA reads as TGTGCCAGCAGCCCCCGGATGCTTATCTCCATAACTAACTATGGCTACACCTTC. This encodes CASSPRMLISITNYGYTF. Based on the CDR3 plus reference TRBV14 and TRBJ1-2, the full variable domain is EAGVTQFPSHSVIEKGQTVTLRCDPISGHDNLYWYRRVMGKEIKFLLHFVKESKQDESGMPNNRFLAERTGGTYSTLKVQPAELEDSGVYFCASSPRMLISITNYGYTFGSGTRLTVV.

This chain uses TRBV7-2 with TRBJ2-1; maybe TRBD2 (5 bases). Trimming removed 7 bases from V and 3 bases from J, with 13 bases in between. CDR1 is SGHTA, CDR2 FQGNSA, per germline. This CDR3 has 14 amino acids. CDR3 amino acids: CASTANAGYNEQFF. The DNA for the CDR3 is TGTGCCAGCACCGCAAATGCGGGCTACAATGAGCAGTTCTTC. Full variable domain (outside the CDR3, taken from reference TRBV7-2 and TRBJ2-1): GAGVSQSPSNKVTEKGKDVELRCDPISGHTALYWYRQSLGQGLEFLIYFQGNSAPDKSGLPSDRFSAERTGGSVSTLTIQRTQQEDSAVYLCASTANAGYNEQFFGPGTRLTVL.

The chain employs TRBV5-1 and TRBJ2-7, with a tentative D call TRBD2 (5 bases). Germline CDR1 and CDR2: SGHRS and YFSETQ. Trimming removed 3 bases at V and 2 bases at J, with 15 bases between. There are 15 residues in the CDR3. The CDR3 bases are TGCGCCAGCAGCTCATTAGGGAGAGGGACCTACGAGCAGTACTTC. Translated, it gives CASSSLGRGTYEQYF.

This clone was recorded a few times. This chain joins TRBV4-2 and TRBJ2-5, with D hard to call. Germline V lookup: CDR1 LGHNA, CDR2 YNFKEQ. V lost 0 bases, J lost 5 bases, and 7 bases lay in between. This CDR3 has 13 residues. DNA of the CDR3: TGTGCCAGCAGCCAAGAAACCGGGGAGACCCAGTACTTC. Protein sequence: CASSQETGETQYF.

This clone was detected only a few times. The V and J genes are TRBV6-5 and TRBJ1-4; a possible D gene is TRBD1 (5 bases). Germline loops: CDR1 MNHEY, CDR2 SVGAGI. The CDR3 is 15 residues long. Deletions cut 6 bases from V and 8 bases from J, with 19 bases between. CDR3 nucleotide sequence: TGTGCCAGCAGCCGTACATGGCAGGGTGGGGAAAAACTGTTTTTT. Amino acid sequence: CASSRTWQGGEKLFF.

This chain connects TRBV7-2 to TRBJ2-1; 9 positions match TRBD1. Germline lookup yields CDR1 SGHTA and CDR2 FQGNSA. This CDR3 has 15 residues. V lost 1 base, J lost 3 bases, and 1 base stayed unmatched. The CDR3 DNA is TGTGCCAGCAGCTTAGGACAGGGGGTCTACAATGAGCAGTTCTTC. As protein: CASSLGQGVYNEQFF. Drawing the rest from reference TRBV7-2 and TRBJ2-1, the complete variable domain is GAGVSQSPSNKVTEKGKDVELRCDPISGHTALYWYRQSLGQGLEFLIYFQGNSAPDKSGLPSDRFSAERTGGSVSTLTIQRTQQEDSAVYLCASSLGQGVYNEQFFGPGTRLTVL.

V is TRBV13 and J is TRBJ1-1; 7 nucleotides match TRBD1. CDR1 is PRHDT and CDR2 is FYEKMQ in the germline V gene (reference sequence). The CDR3 length is 16 residues. Trimming at V came to 1 base and at J to 4 bases, leaving 9 bases not matched to a gene. The CDR3 region is CASSLDGQAPRTEAFF. CDR3 DNA sequence: TGTGCCAGCAGCTTAGACGGACAGGCCCCCCGCACTGAAGCTTTCTTT.

A few counts support this clone. This chain joins TRBV25-1 and TRBJ1-1; maybe TRBD1 (5 bases). V was pared by 3 bases and J by 1 base, with 15 bases between. Germline CDR1 is MGHDK and CDR2 is SYGVNS. The CDR3 contains 16 residues. CDR3 in amino acids: CASSDFPGSENTEAFF. The CDR3 DNA is TGTGCCAGCAGTGACTTTCCAGGGTCGGAGAACACTGAAGCTTTCTTT.